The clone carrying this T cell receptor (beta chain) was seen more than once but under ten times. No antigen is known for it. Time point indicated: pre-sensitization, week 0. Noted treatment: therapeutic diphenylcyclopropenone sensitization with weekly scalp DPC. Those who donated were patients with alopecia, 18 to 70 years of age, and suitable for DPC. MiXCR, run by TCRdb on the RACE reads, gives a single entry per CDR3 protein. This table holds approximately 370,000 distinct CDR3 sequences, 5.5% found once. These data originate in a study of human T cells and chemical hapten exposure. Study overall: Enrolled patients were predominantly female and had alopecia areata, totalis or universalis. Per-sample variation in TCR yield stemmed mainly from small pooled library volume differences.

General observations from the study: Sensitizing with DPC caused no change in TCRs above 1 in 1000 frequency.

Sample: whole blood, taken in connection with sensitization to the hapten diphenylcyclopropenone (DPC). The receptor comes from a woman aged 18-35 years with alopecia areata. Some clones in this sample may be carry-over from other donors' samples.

CDR3 nucleotide sequence: TGCAGCGTTGAAGTGTCCTACGAGCAGTACTTC. Translating gives CSVEVSYEQYF. The chain carries TRBV29-1 and TRBJ2-7; D remains unclear. CDR3 size: 11 residues. V was shortened by 1 base and J by 1 base, with 2 bases between the two germline ends. From germline, CDR1 is SQVTM and CDR2 ANQGSEA.